Following are 5 T cell receptor beta chains from one sample sequenced in a study of cytomegalovirus exposure and HLA in healthy donors. PCR primers comprised 60 Vbeta and 13 Jbeta primers. TCRdb keeps only in-frame clones here, not all; method: immunoSEQ multiplex PCR. The data contain approximately 72,000 clones, over 70% of them singletons. The sample taken for sequencing was PBMCs. Source of these receptors: a male donor in good health and CMV-seropositive.

The rearrangement uses TRBV4-1 and TRBJ2-5; 10 bases fit TRBD2. The end of the DNA is better explained by TRBJ2-7, so the J call may be wrong. The CDR3 runs to 17 residues. Germline V gene data show CDR1 as MGHRA and CDR2 as YSYEKL. The DNA for the CDR3 is TGCGCCAGCAGCCAGCCCTACGCTAGCGGGAGTGATTACGAGCAGTACTTC. Protein product: CASSQPYASGSDYEQYF.

The gene calls are TRBV28 and TRBJ2-1; D is undetermined. Germline V gene lookup returns CDR1 MDHEN and CDR2 SYDVKM. The CDR3 sequence is 16 residues long. V was cut by 6 bases and J by 6 bases, with 21 bases left in between. CDR3 residues: CASSPSWAAALNEQFF. The DNA of the CDR3 is TGTGCCAGCAGCCCGTCCTGGGCCGCCGCCCTCAATGAGCAGTTCTTC.

The genes are TRBV18 and TRBJ2-1, with 8 bases lining up with TRBD2. J gave up 2 bases and V 5 bases, and 2 bases lay outside the gene matches. The CDR3 length is 14 residues. Germline CDR1 KGHSH, CDR2 LQKENI. In nucleotides, the CDR3 is TGTGCCAGCTCAGTACTAGCGGCCTACAATGAGCAGTTCTTC. This encodes CASSVLAAYNEQFF. Drawing the rest from reference TRBV18 and TRBJ2-1, the complete variable domain is NAGVMQNPRHLVRRRGQEARLRCSPMKGHSHVYWYRQLPEEGLKFMVYLQKENIIDESGMPKERFSAEFPKEGPSILRIQQVVRGDSAAYFCASSVLAAYNEQFFGPGTRLTVL.

The rearrangement links TRBV5-1 to TRBJ2-1; 9 nucleotides line up with TRBD2. Germline trimming cut 0 bases from V and 10 bases from J; bases unmatched to any gene: 5. This CDR3 has 14 residues. Germline CDR1 reads SGHRS; CDR2 reads YFSETQ. The CDR3 nucleotides are TGCGCCAGCAGCTTGGATGGCGGGAGGGGAGAGCAGTTCTTC. Its translation: CASSLDGGRGEQFF. The whole variable domain, remainder taken from reference TRBV5-1 and TRBJ2-1, is KAGVTQTPRYLIKTRGQQVTLSCSPISGHRSVSWYQQTPGQGLQFLFEYFSETQRNKGNFPGRFSGRQFSNSRSEMNVSTLELGDSALYLCASSLDGGRGEQFFGPGTRLTVL.

This clone was recorded a few times. This chain links TRBV28 with TRBJ1-4, with 7 bases lining up with TRBD1. V lost 1 base, J lost 3 bases, and 2 bases stayed unmatched. The germline V gene has CDR1 MDHEN and CDR2 SYDVKM. The CDR3 length is 15 residues. The CDR3 DNA follows: TGTGCCAGCAGTTTATCCGGGACAGCTAATGAAAAACTGTTTTTT. Encoded protein: CASSLSGTANEKLFF.